This entry describes one T cell receptor (beta chain). Sequencing relied on immunoSEQ assay v3.0, run at survey level. Data came from immunoSEQ multiplex PCR; TCRdb stores just in-frame clones and leaves some out. The sample includes about 34,000 clones, about 83% of them seen just once. This entry comes from a study of long-term antiretroviral therapy in people with HIV. The length of the CDR3 is 13 residues. Trimming shortened V by 5 bases and J by 8 bases, and 15 bases separated the two germline ends. CDR1 and CDR2 (germline): MNHEY, SMNVEV (reference sequence). This chain joins TRBV27 and TRBJ1-2; a weak D match, TRBD1 (5 bases). This receptor was taken from a young man with HIV. The source was unsorted PBMCs, collected 0.4 years before starting antiretroviral therapy. CDR3 bases: TGTGCCAGCAGTCGCTGGGGGGATGGGGGCTACACCTTC. This encodes CASSRWGDGGYTF.